Below are 31 T cell receptor beta chains sequenced from a single sample in a study of shared clonotypes between healthy human individuals. Profiling relied on immunoSEQ multiplex PCR, and the TCRdb table lists in-frame clones only, not all of them. Of 2 million to 2.5 million clones listed, about nine tenths are singletons. Sample: naive CD4+ T cells from PBMCs. Described subset: CD45RA+ positively selected. These receptors originate from a man aged 18 to 30 in good health. Some clones in this sample may be carry-over from other donors' samples.

The J gene is TRBJ2-3, the V gene TRBV9; 11 bases align to TRBD2. CDR1 and CDR2 (germline): SGDLS, YYNGEE. This CDR3 spans 18 amino acids. Unmatched junction bases numbered 13, after V lost 4 bases and J lost 3 bases. The CDR3 spells CASSHNSGRALVTDTQYF. The CDR3 nucleotides are TGTGCCAGCAGCCATAATAGCGGGAGGGCCCTCGTGACAGATACGCAGTATTTT.

Concerning this clone: Other DNA sequences in the same sample also yield this CDR3. The chain combines TRBV28 with TRBJ2-3, with D possibly called TRBD1 or TRBD2 (5 bases each). CDR1 is MDHEN and CDR2 is SYDVKM in the germline V gene. Trimming left V 5 bases short and J 4 bases short, with 7 bases between. The CDR3 sequence is 12 residues long. The CDR3 region has the DNA TGTGCCAGCAGTGGGGGACCAGATACGCAGTATTTT. This translates into CASSGGPDTQYF. Full variable domain (rest looked up from reference TRBV28 and TRBJ2-3): DVKVTQSSRYLVKRTGEKVFLECVQDMDHENMFWYRQDPGLGLRLIYFSYDVKMKEKGDIPEGYSVSREKKERFSLILESASTNQTSMYLCASSGGPDTQYFGPGTRLTVL.

The gene calls are TRBV9 and TRBJ1-2; 7 bases agree with TRBD1. CDR1 and CDR2 from the germline V gene are SGDLS and YYNGEE. Unmatched junction bases numbered 8, after V lost 3 bases and J lost 6 bases. The CDR3 is 14 amino acids. The CDR3 coding sequence is TGTGCCAGCAGCGCCCCACGGACAGGCAATGGCTACACCTTC. This sequence encodes CASSAPRTGNGYTF.

The V gene is TRBV4-2, the J gene TRBJ2-1, with D hard to call. Looked up from germline, CDR1 is LGHNA and CDR2 is YNFKEQ. V was cut by 0 bases and J by 7 bases, with 16 bases left in between. The CDR3 is made up of 16 amino acids. This chain's CDR3 is CASSQEWATPRNEQFF. The CDR3 region has the DNA TGTGCCAGCAGCCAAGAATGGGCTACCCCGAGGAATGAGCAGTTCTTC.

In the case of this clone: The sample has other DNA sequences that encode this CDR3 too. The V gene is TRBV4-2, the J gene TRBJ1-2; 8 bases map to TRBD1. The CDR3 totals 13 residues. CDR1 and CDR2 from the germline V gene are LGHNA and YNFKEQ. J lost 6 bases, V lost 0 bases, and 0 bases had no gene match. The CDR3 spells CASSQDRGHGYTF. In DNA form, the CDR3 reads TGTGCCAGCAGCCAAGACAGGGGGCATGGCTACACCTTC.

The chain carries TRBV29-1 and TRBJ2-1, with 7 bases aligning to TRBD2. This CDR3 is 14 amino acids long. Germline values: CDR1 SQVTM, CDR2 ANQGSEA. V shed 8 bases, J shed 6 bases, and the junction held 13 bases outside the gene matches. The CDR3 protein is CSTKPGLTTNEQFF. In DNA form, the CDR3 reads TGCAGCACAAAACCGGGACTAACGACCAATGAGCAGTTCTTC.

This clone has just a few counts. The CDR3 coding sequence is TGTGCCAGCAGTGAAGTGGACAGGAATCAGCCCCAGCATTTT. Protein product: CASSEVDRNQPQHF. This chain connects TRBV2 to TRBJ1-5, with TRBD1 identical over 7 bases. V lost 1 base and J lost 4; bases outside the gene matches: 1. This CDR3 spans 14 amino acids. CDR1 and CDR2 from the germline V gene are SNHLY and FYNNEI.

The rearrangement uses TRBV19 and TRBJ2-5, with 7 bases that match TRBD1. CDR1 and CDR2 (germline): LNHDA, SQIVND (reference sequence). CDR3 length equals 14 residues. Germline trimming cut 5 bases from V and 1 base from J; bases unmatched to any gene: 4. The CDR3 loop reads CASSSTGFQETQYF. CDR3 coding DNA: TGTGCCAGTAGTTCGACAGGGTTCCAAGAGACCCAGTACTTC.

The chain combines TRBV7-2 with TRBJ2-7, with 8 positions matching TRBD2. The CDR3 is 17 residues long. V shed 0 bases and J 3 bases; nucleotides not matched to a gene: 10. The germline gives CDR1 SGHTA, CDR2 FQGNSA. CDR3 coding DNA: TGTGCCAGCAGCTTAGCGGCGCGGGAGGCCACCTACTACGAGCAGTACTTC. It translates to CASSLAAREATYYEQYF.

In this sample, this clone turned up once. The genes are TRBV9 and TRBJ2-2, with 13 positions matching TRBD2. In germline, CDR1 is SGDLS, CDR2 YYNGEE. The J segment lost 3 bases and the V segment lost 4 bases, leaving 9 bases of the junction unmatched. This CDR3 contains 18 residues. CDR3 region: CASSTGLAGDLDTGELFF. CDR3 DNA: TGTGCCAGCAGCACCGGACTAGCGGGAGACCTGGACACCGGGGAGCTGTTTTTT.

The chain recombines TRBV5-4 with TRBJ2-1; the match to TRBD1 covers 11 bases. Germline CDR1 and CDR2: SGHNT and YYREEE (reference sequence). This CDR3 contains 19 residues. After removal of 4 bases from V and 4 bases from J, the junction contained 16 bases not matched to a gene. The CDR3 loop reads CASSPPPGQGAVSYNEQFF. The CDR3 DNA follows: TGTGCCAGCAGCCCACCCCCCGGACAGGGGGCGGTTTCGTACAATGAGCAGTTCTTC.

This chain uses TRBV29-1 with TRBJ1-2; TRBD1 matches at 8 bases. The V gene's germline CDR1 is SQVTM and CDR2 ANQGSEA. The CDR3 extends over 13 amino acids. With V trimmed by 6 bases and J by 8 bases, 11 bases remained unmatched. CDR3 loop: CSVLLQGVDGYTF. CDR3 sequence (DNA): TGCAGCGTCCTACTACAGGGGGTTGACGGCTACACCTTC.

The V call is TRBV30, the J call TRBJ1-3, with 8 bases that match TRBD1. Germline V gene data show CDR1 as GTSNPN and CDR2 as SVGIG (reference sequence). The CDR3 length is 16 residues. V was clipped by 2 bases and J by 2 bases; unmatched bases: 8. This CDR3 is CAWSIPNRGTGNTIYF. The CDR3, as DNA: TGTGCCTGGAGTATCCCCAACAGGGGGACTGGAAACACCATATATTTT.

The chain carries TRBV21-1 and TRBJ1-1. TRBV21-1 corresponds to a pseudogene. The CDR3 totals 16 residues. Here the CDR3 reads CASSKPGLTLNTEAFF. The CDR3 nucleotides are TGTGCCAGCAGCAAGCCGGGATTGACCTTGAACACTGAAGCTTTCTTT.

The chain recombines TRBV20-1 with TRBJ2-7; no definite D call. Trimming took off 5 bases at V and 6 bases at J, with 8 bases between the two ends. Germline CDR1 is DFQATT and CDR2 is SNEGSKA (reference sequence). This CDR3 is 10 amino acids long. The CDR3 sequence: CSAGASEQYF. CDR3 DNA: TGCAGTGCTGGAGCTTCCGAGCAGTACTTC.

The chain employs TRBV6-5 and TRBJ1-2, with no clear D. V shed 2 bases and J shed 0 bases, with 7 bases lying between them. The CDR3 is 14 residues long. Germline lookup yields CDR1 MNHEY and CDR2 SVGAGI. CDR3: CASSYASTNYGYTF. The CDR3 DNA is TGTGCCAGCAGTTACGCCAGTACTAACTATGGCTACACCTTC.

This clone occurred once. V gene TRBV29-1 combines with J gene TRBJ2-5, with a tentative D call TRBD1 (7 bases). CDR3 length: 14 residues. V dropped 2 bases and J dropped 0 bases, with 10 bases sitting between them. Germline lookup yields CDR1 SQVTM and CDR2 ANQGSEA. The CDR3 region has the DNA TGCAGCGTTGAACCAGGGGGGTACCAAGAGACCCAGTACTTC. This encodes CSVEPGGYQETQYF.

The rearrangement uses TRBV5-4 and TRBJ2-2; TRBD2 matches 8 bases. V shed 2 bases and J 0 bases; nucleotides not matched to a gene: 9. The CDR3 length is 18 residues. In germline, CDR1 is SGHNT, CDR2 YYREEE (reference sequence). The CDR3 reads CASSLAFSGVANTGELFF. CDR3 nucleotide sequence: TGTGCCAGCAGCTTAGCGTTTAGCGGGGTCGCGAACACCGGGGAGCTGTTTTTT. The entire variable domain, with the rest obtained from reference TRBV5-4 and TRBJ2-2, is as follows: ETGVTQSPTHLIKTRGQQVTLRCSSQSGHNTVSWYQQALGQGPQFIFQYYREEENGRGNFPPRFSGLQFPNYSSELNVNALELDDSALYLCASSLAFSGVANTGELFFGEGSRLTVL.

This clone was counted between two and nine times. V gene TRBV19 combines with J gene TRBJ1-2; a possible D gene is TRBD1 (5 bases). The CDR3 sequence is 14 residues long. Germline V gene data show CDR1 as LNHDA and CDR2 as SQIVND (reference sequence). The V and J ends lost 6 bases and 3 bases respectively, with 14 bases between them. The CDR3 loop is CASSLRGVHYGYTF. CDR3 nucleotide sequence: TGTGCCAGTAGCCTCCGGGGGGTTCACTATGGCTACACCTTC.

V and J are TRBV28 and TRBJ2-1, with 14 nucleotides matching TRBD2. The CDR3 totals 17 residues. J was trimmed by 5 bases and V by 1 base; bases with no gene match: 4. In germline, CDR1 is MDHEN, CDR2 SYDVKM. The chain's CDR3 is CASSLYGTSGSHNEQFF. The CDR3 bases are TGTGCCAGCAGTTTATACGGGACTAGCGGGAGCCACAATGAGCAGTTCTTC.

The rearrangement joins TRBV30 to TRBJ1-5; D remains ambiguous. The length of the CDR3 is 14 residues. V lost 1 base to trimming and J lost 3 bases, with 10 bases between them. Germline-derived CDR1 and CDR2 are GTSNPN and SVGIG (reference sequence). DNA of the CDR3: TGTGCCTGGAGTGGGCCCAGAAACAATCAGCCCCAGCATTTT. Translation: CAWSGPRNNQPQHF.

The chain combines TRBV29-1 with TRBJ2-5; D may be TRBD2 (7 bases). Germline loops: CDR1 SQVTM, CDR2 ANQGSEA. The CDR3 sequence is 19 residues long. Trimming left V 0 bases short and J 5 bases short, with 28 bases between. The CDR3 region is CSVEEGYGGGGNFPETQYF. The CDR3 DNA sequence: TGCAGCGTTGAAGAGGGTTATGGAGGGGGGGGCAATTTTCCGGAGACCCAGTACTTC.

V and J are TRBV11-2 and TRBJ2-6, with D uncertain. The CDR3 spans 14 residues. V lost 10 bases, J lost 0 bases, and 10 bases lay in between. Germline CDR1 SGHAT, CDR2 FQNNGV. The CDR3 protein is CATRSHSGANVLTF. The DNA of the CDR3 is TGTGCCACGCGCAGCCACTCTGGGGCCAACGTCCTGACTTTC.

Note on this clone: Other DNA sequences within the sample encode an identical CDR3. As DNA, the CDR3 is TGTGCCAGCTCACCGTCAGGCGTTAACTATGGCTACACCTTC. Its translation is CASSPSGVNYGYTF. The chain recombines TRBV18 with TRBJ1-2; no definite D call. CDR1 is KGHSH and CDR2 is LQKENI in the germline V gene. With 3 bases removed from V and 1 base from J, the gap between germline ends came to 9 bases. The CDR3 consists of 14 residues.

This rearrangement joins TRBV5-1 to TRBJ2-7; either TRBD1 or TRBD2 may supply D (5 bases each). The V end lost 3 bases, the J end lost 4 bases, and 14 bases lay between the germline ends. The CDR3 runs 14 residues. Germline-derived CDR1 and CDR2 are SGHRS and YFSETQ. The CDR3 nucleotides read TGCGCCAGCAGCTCCGGGGCAACAACATACGAGCAGTACTTC. Translating it yields CASSSGATTYEQYF. Supplemented by reference TRBV5-1 and TRBJ2-7, the full variable domain reads KAGVTQTPRYLIKTRGQQVTLSCSPISGHRSVSWYQQTPGQGLQFLFEYFSETQRNKGNFPGRFSGRQFSNSRSEMNVSTLELGDSALYLCASSSGATTYEQYFGPGTRLTVT.

This clone appeared a few times. The chain carries TRBV29-1 and TRBJ1-1, with D unclear. The V end was cut by 0 bases, the J end by 8 bases, with 4 bases between. The germline V gene encodes CDR1 SQVTM and CDR2 ANQGSEA. The CDR3 totals 10 residues. CDR3 sequence: CSVEETEAFF. In nucleotides, the CDR3 is TGCAGCGTTGAAGAAACAGAAGCTTTCTTT.

This chain connects TRBV15 to TRBJ1-5; D not certain. Germline V gene sequence: CDR1 LNHNV, CDR2 YYDKDF (reference sequence). Trimming took off 3 bases at V and 6 bases at J, with 12 bases between the two ends. CDR3 length: 14 amino acids. CDR3 sequence reads: CATSSGPLGQPQHF. Written as DNA, the CDR3 is TGTGCCACCAGCAGTGGCCCGCTGGGTCAGCCCCAGCATTTT.

The chain is built from TRBV7-2 and TRBJ2-3; no reliable D call. Trimming shortened V by 5 bases and J by 7 bases, and 16 bases separated the two germline ends. The CDR3 has 14 residues. CDR1 is SGHTA and CDR2 is FQGNSA in the germline V gene. CDR3 DNA sequence: TGTGCCAGCAGCCCGCCCCCCCTACGGAATACGCAGTATTTT. Protein product: CASSPPPLRNTQYF. The full variable domain, completed using reference TRBV7-2 and TRBJ2-3, is GAGVSQSPSNKVTEKGKDVELRCDPISGHTALYWYRQSLGQGLEFLIYFQGNSAPDKSGLPSDRFSAERTGGSVSTLTIQRTQQEDSAVYLCASSPPPLRNTQYFGPGTRLTVL.

This chain links TRBV5-1 with TRBJ2-2; 7 bases fit TRBD1. The CDR3 covers 14 residues. Looked up from germline, CDR1 is SGHRS and CDR2 is YFSETQ. Trimming removed 5 bases from V and 2 bases from J; junction bases left unmatched: 3. CDR3 sequence (DNA): TGCGCCAGCAGGGACAGGCGAAACACCGGGGAGCTGTTTTTT. It specifies CASRDRRNTGELFF.

The chain uses TRBV5-4 and TRBJ1-1, with TRBD1 as a possible D gene (6 bases). Germline values: CDR1 SGHNT, CDR2 YYREEE (reference sequence). The CDR3 consists of 15 residues. V lost 0 bases and J 4 bases, leaving 13 bases between the germline ends. For the CDR3, the DNA is TGTGCCAGCAGCTTGGCTGGGGGGCGCGGCACTGAAGCTTTCTTT. Amino acids: CASSLAGGRGTEAFF.

This chain links TRBV29-1 with TRBJ2-7; TRBD2 matches 13 bases. Germline V lookup: CDR1 SQVTM, CDR2 ANQGSEA. J lost 7 bases, V lost 6 bases, and 12 bases had no gene match. The CDR3 is 15 residues long. The CDR3 coding sequence is TGCAGCGTCCGCAAAGGACTAGCGGGAGCAGGGGAGCAGTACTTC. Protein: CSVRKGLAGAGEQYF.